This TCR beta chain comes out of a study of blood T cell repertoires in COVID-19. Background on the study: Sources were T cells, B-cell-depleted T cells, or PBMCs; the material itself was cDNA or gDNA.

Assay: immunoSEQ multiplex PCR; the TCRdb copy retains only in-frame clones and omits some. This table holds about 190,000 clones, approximately 80% found once. After removal of 0 bases from V and 10 bases from J, the junction contained 3 bases not matched to a gene. This CDR3 is 14 amino acids long. The V and J genes are TRBV5-3 and TRBJ1-6, with 8 bases matching TRBD1. TRBV5-3 has ORF status, its function being uncertain. The receptor was derived from a woman aged 45 to 65 with acute or convalescent COVID-19. What was sequenced was peripheral blood. The CDR3 bases are TGTGCCAGAAGCTTGGGGACAGGGAGATCACCCCTCCACTTT. It encodes CARSLGTGRSPLHF.